This T cell receptor beta chain was captured by sequencing in a study of spatial heterogeneity in lung cancer. Each TCR cDNA molecule bore a unique molecular identifier. TCRdb fed the 5' RACE reads into MiXCR, producing one record per CDR3 protein. In the table there are about 45,000 distinct CDR3 sequences, under 7.5% of which are singletons. CDR3 size: 16 residues. Per the germline V gene, CDR1 is MDHEN and CDR2 is SYDVKM. The V end was cut by 5 bases, the J end by 0 bases, with 17 bases between. This clonotype was recorded at least ten times. The time point: sample taken at primary tumor resection. The study sequenced unsorted whole RNA from tumor, nontumor lung or frozen PBMC.

The clonotype originates from a female donor with early-stage non-small cell lung cancer. The starting material was PBMCs, obtained at surgery. The chain joins TRBV28 to TRBJ2-7; D may be TRBD1 or TRBD2 (6 bases each). CDR3 loop: CASSTIDRRASYEQYF. CDR3 in DNA: TGTGCCAGCAGTACGATAGACAGGAGGGCCTCCTACGAGCAGTACTTC.